This T cell receptor (beta chain) was captured by sequencing in a study of Ad26.COV2.S vaccination and SARS-CoV-2 variants. Study-wide results and limits: Comparable non-spike TCR breadth was observed in vaccine and placebo recipients.

This CDR3 contains 13 residues. V lost 0 bases, J lost 5 bases, and 4 bases lay in between. Germline CDR1 reads WNHNN; CDR2 reads SYGVQD (reference sequence). This clone was seen only a few times. Its target is not known. Within the sample, other DNA sequences also encode this same CDR3. Clones were sequenced by immunoSEQ multiplex PCR, and TCRdb holds only the in-frame ones, with some missing. Of almost 400,000 clones listed, approximately 89% are singletons. Treatment defined: approximately 18 received Ad26.COV2.S at low or high dose, single or two shots; a few received placebo; per-sample allocation not given. Vaccine and placebo recipients were sampled on day 63 after the first injection. The vaccine delivered Wuhan-strain SARS-CoV-2 spike through an Ad26 vector.

Sequencing was performed on peripheral blood, taken in a trial of Ad26.COV2.S vaccine versus placebo. The genes are TRBV10-1 and TRBJ2-2; D gene ambiguous. The receptor was derived from a person between 18 and 65 years old who received the Ad26.COV2.S COVID-19 vaccine or a placebo. CDR3 coding DNA: TGCGCCAGCAGTGAGTCCGGTACCGGGGAGCTGTTTTTT. It yields the protein CASSESGTGELFF.